The 19 T cell receptor beta chains presented below share a single source sample, sequenced in a study of blood T cell repertoires in COVID-19. Assay: immunoSEQ multiplex PCR; the TCRdb copy retains only in-frame clones and omits some. The table has approximately 200,000 clones, roughly 84% seen once; the top ten hold roughly 7.2%. The sequencing input was PBMCs or T cells enriched from blood (not recorded which). The source of these receptors is a man aged 25 to 40 in a cohort exposed to, infected with or recovered from COVID-19 (not recorded which).

The chain joins TRBV3-1 (or the pseudogene TRBV3-2) to TRBJ2-7; D unresolved. The germline V gene encodes CDR1 LGHDT and CDR2 YNNKEL (reference sequence). Trimming took off 8 bases at V and 0 bases at J, with 11 bases between the two ends. This CDR3 spans 13 amino acids. The CDR3 loop is CASGNPGSYEQYF. CDR3 DNA: TGTGCCAGCGGAAATCCGGGCTCCTACGAGCAGTACTTC.

The chain links TRBV28 to TRBJ2-3, with TRBD2 matching 8 bases. Germline V gives CDR1 MDHEN, CDR2 SYDVKM. CDR3 length: 19 amino acids. V gave up 9 bases and J gave up 0 bases; unmatched junction bases: 20. CDR3: CASPPSGSGTSLSTDTQYF. CDR3 bases: TGTGCCAGTCCACCCTCTGGTAGCGGGACCTCCCTTAGCACAGATACGCAGTATTTT.

The chain joins TRBV3-1 (or the pseudogene TRBV3-2) to TRBJ2-3; TRBD2 matches at 8 bases. Germline CDR1 LGHDT, CDR2 YNNKEL (reference sequence). The length of the CDR3 is 16 residues. V lost 3 bases, J lost 5 bases, and 10 bases stayed unmatched. The CDR3 DNA reads TGTGCCAGCAGCCATTTCGTTACCGGGGGGGGAGATACGCAGTATTTT. Translating it yields CASSHFVTGGGDTQYF.

The CDR3 sequence: CASSRLRDRTYEQYF. The CDR3, as DNA: TGTGCCAGCAGTCGGCTCCGGGACAGGACCTACGAGCAGTACTTC. The chain recombines TRBV13 with TRBJ2-7; the match to TRBD1 covers 8 bases. J lost 2 bases, V lost 6 bases, and 9 bases had no gene match. Germline V gene sequence: CDR1 PRHDT, CDR2 FYEKMQ (reference sequence). There are 15 residues in the CDR3.

The chain joins TRBV10-3 to TRBJ1-4; TRBD1 matches at 12 bases. CDR3 length equals 14 residues. Germline CDR1 is ENHRY and CDR2 is SYGVKD. J was trimmed by 10 bases and V by 3 bases; bases with no gene match: 3. The CDR3, as DNA: TGTGCCATCAGTGAAGGGACAGGGGGCAGAAAACTGTTTTTT. Translated: CAISEGTGGRKLFF.

J is TRBJ2-4 and V is TRBV4-3, with 7 bases that match TRBD1. V shed 1 base and J 0 bases; nucleotides not matched to a gene: 9. This CDR3 contains 18 residues. Germline V gene sequence: CDR1 LGHNA, CDR2 YSLEER. The chain's CDR3 is CASSQGARDSGAKNIQYF. In nucleotides, the CDR3 is TGCGCCAGCAGCCAAGGCGCCAGGGACAGTGGAGCCAAAAACATTCAGTACTTC.

The chain has TRBV7-6 and TRBJ2-1, with 8 bases that match TRBD2. Per the germline V gene, CDR1 is SGHVS and CDR2 is FNYEAQ. V was clipped by 2 bases and J by 8 bases; unmatched bases: 11. CDR3 length: 16 residues. CDR3: CASSLRWGSGTDEQFF. The CDR3 DNA sequence: TGTGCCAGCAGCTTACGGTGGGGTAGCGGGACGGATGAGCAGTTCTTC.

The gene calls are TRBV9 and TRBJ2-7, with 12 bases lining up with TRBD2. V lost 4 bases, J lost 4 bases, and 3 bases stayed unmatched. The CDR3 totals 14 residues. Looked up from germline, CDR1 is SGDLS and CDR2 is YYNGEE. The chain's CDR3 is CASSSSGRGYEQYF. The CDR3 DNA sequence: TGTGCCAGCAGCTCTAGCGGGAGGGGTTACGAGCAGTACTTC.

The gene calls are TRBV19 and TRBJ2-3, with D possibly matching TRBD1 (6 bases). V shed 3 bases and J shed 1 base, with 8 bases lying between them. CDR3 length: 14 residues. The V gene's germline CDR1 is LNHDA and CDR2 SQIVND (reference sequence). CDR3 sequence (DNA): TGTGCCAGTAGTATGTCAGGGGGCACAGATACGCAGTATTTT. Translated: CASSMSGGTDTQYF.

This sequence joins TRBV10-1 and TRBJ1-2; D ambiguous. This CDR3 spans 13 amino acids. CDR1 and CDR2 from the germline V gene are WNHNN and SYGVQD (reference sequence). Trimming left V 2 bases short and J 2 bases short, with 6 bases between. The CDR3 nucleotides read TGCGCCAGCAGTGAGCACAGAAACTATGGCTACACCTTC. Encoded protein: CASSEHRNYGYTF.

The chain is built from TRBV19 and TRBJ1-5; unclear D gene. Germline V gene lookup returns CDR1 LNHDA and CDR2 SQIVND (reference sequence). The CDR3 extends over 14 amino acids. The germline V and J ends were trimmed by 5 bases and 4 bases, with 12 bases remaining between them. The CDR3 loop is CASSAPQANQPQHF. The DNA of the CDR3 is TGTGCCAGTAGTGCCCCCCAGGCTAATCAGCCCCAGCATTTT.

This chain connects TRBV5-1 to TRBJ2-7, with D perhaps TRBD1 (5 bases). CDR1 and CDR2 (germline): SGHRS, YFSETQ. V lost 0 bases to trimming and J lost 4 bases, with 17 bases between them. The CDR3 is 16 residues long. The CDR3 nucleotides read TGCGCCAGCAGCTTGGAAATCGCAGGGAACGGATACGAGCAGTACTTC. Protein sequence: CASSLEIAGNGYEQYF.

The chain recombines TRBV7-2 with TRBJ2-3, with 7 bases matching TRBD2. With V trimmed by 2 bases and J by 2 bases, 4 bases remained unmatched. The CDR3 length is 15 residues. Germline V gene sequence: CDR1 SGHTA, CDR2 FQGNSA. The CDR3 nucleotides read TGTGCCAGCAGCTTACAGGCGGGAGCCACAGATACGCAGTATTTT. Translating it yields CASSLQAGATDTQYF.

The chain joins TRBV10-1 to TRBJ2-3, with D possibly TRBD2 on 5 matching bases. CDR3 size: 15 residues. V lost 0 bases and J 6 bases, leaving 13 bases between the germline ends. From germline, CDR1 is WNHNN and CDR2 SYGVQD (reference sequence). CDR3 bases: TGCGCCAGCAGTGAGTCCAGAGGGTCATACGATACGCAGTATTTT. This codes for CASSESRGSYDTQYF.

The V and J genes are TRBV5-1 and TRBJ2-1, with 9 bases matching TRBD1. This CDR3 comprises 14 residues. The germline CDR1 and CDR2 sequences are SGHRS and YFSETQ. V lost 0 bases, J lost 5 bases, and 0 bases stayed unmatched. The CDR3 bases are TGCGCCAGCAGCTTGGGGGACAGGGACAATGAGCAGTTCTTC. This encodes CASSLGDRDNEQFF. The whole variable domain, remainder taken from reference TRBV5-1 and TRBJ2-1, is KAGVTQTPRYLIKTRGQQVTLSCSPISGHRSVSWYQQTPGQGLQFLFEYFSETQRNKGNFPGRFSGRQFSNSRSEMNVSTLELGDSALYLCASSLGDRDNEQFFGPGTRLTVL.

The CDR3, as DNA: TGTGCCAGCAGCCCCGCGGGCGGGCTGTCCTACAATGAGCAGTTCTTC. Amino acids: CASSPAGGLSYNEQFF. This chain connects TRBV9 to TRBJ2-1; D might be TRBD2 (5 bases). Germline V gene data show CDR1 as SGDLS and CDR2 as YYNGEE. CDR3 length: 16 residues. V lost 4 bases to trimming and J lost 1 base, with 15 bases between them.

In DNA, the CDR3 is TGTGCCAGCAGCCCAGCGAGTGGGGCAGGGGGCTGGAGGACTGAAGCTTTCTTT. Protein: CASSPASGAGGWRTEAFF. This chain joins TRBV7-8 and TRBJ1-1; 8 bases map to TRBD1. V dropped 5 bases and J dropped 5; count of bases not matched to a gene: 19. The CDR3 has 18 amino acids. Germline V gene sequence: CDR1 SGHVS, CDR2 FQNEAQ.

The sample holds one count of this clone. V gene TRBV3-1 (or the pseudogene TRBV3-2) combines with J gene TRBJ2-2; 9 bases agree with TRBD1. There are 16 residues in the CDR3. V was pared by 4 bases and J by 5 bases, with 8 bases of the junction left unmatched. CDR1 is LGHDT, CDR2 YNNKEL, per germline (reference sequence). CDR3 region: CASSPPDRGLTGELFF. Here the CDR3 DNA reads TGTGCCAGCAGCCCGCCGGACAGGGGATTGACCGGGGAGCTGTTTTTT.

CDR3 protein: CASSPTLAYSYNEQFF. In nucleotides, the CDR3 is TGTGCCAGCAGCCCAACGTTAGCGTACTCCTACAATGAGCAGTTCTTC. J is TRBJ2-1 and V is TRBV5-4; maybe TRBD2 (5 bases). The CDR3 is 16 amino acids. The V end lost 4 bases, the J end lost 0 bases, and 14 bases lay between the germline ends. The germline CDR1 and CDR2 sequences are SGHNT and YYREEE (reference sequence).